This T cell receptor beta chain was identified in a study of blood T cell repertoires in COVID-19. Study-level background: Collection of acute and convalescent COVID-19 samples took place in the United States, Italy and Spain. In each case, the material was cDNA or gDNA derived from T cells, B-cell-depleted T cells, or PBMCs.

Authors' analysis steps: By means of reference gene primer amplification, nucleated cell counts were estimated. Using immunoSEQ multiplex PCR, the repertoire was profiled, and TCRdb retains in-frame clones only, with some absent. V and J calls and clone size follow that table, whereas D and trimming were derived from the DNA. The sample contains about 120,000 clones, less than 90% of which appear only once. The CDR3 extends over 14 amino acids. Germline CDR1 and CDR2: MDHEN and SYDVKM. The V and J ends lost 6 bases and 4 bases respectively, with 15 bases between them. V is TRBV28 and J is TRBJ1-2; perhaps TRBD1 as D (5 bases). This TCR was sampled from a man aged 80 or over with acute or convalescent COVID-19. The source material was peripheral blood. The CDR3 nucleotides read TGTGCCAGCAGAAAGCAGTGGCAGGGCTATGGCTACACCTTC. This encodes CASRKQWQGYGYTF.